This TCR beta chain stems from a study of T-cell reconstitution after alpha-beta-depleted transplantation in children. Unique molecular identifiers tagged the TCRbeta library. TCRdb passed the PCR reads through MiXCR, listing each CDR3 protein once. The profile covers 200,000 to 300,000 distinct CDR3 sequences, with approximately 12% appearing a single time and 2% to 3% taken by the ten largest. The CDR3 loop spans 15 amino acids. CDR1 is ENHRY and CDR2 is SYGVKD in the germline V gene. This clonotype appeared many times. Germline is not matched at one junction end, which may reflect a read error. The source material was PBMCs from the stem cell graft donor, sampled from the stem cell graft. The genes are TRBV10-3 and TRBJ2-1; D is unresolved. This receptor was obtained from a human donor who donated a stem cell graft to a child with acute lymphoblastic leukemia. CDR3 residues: CAIKGSESPYNEQFF. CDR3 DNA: TGTGCTATCAAAGGTTCGGAGTCCCCATACAATGAGCAGTTCTTC.